The clone carrying this T cell receptor (beta chain) has a single count. This entry belongs to a study of blood T cell repertoires in COVID-19. Study at large: There were acute and convalescent COVID-19 samples, and they came from the United States, Italy and Spain.

V was cut by 3 bases and J by 5 bases, with 14 bases left in between. Germline loops: CDR1 KGHSH, CDR2 LQKENI. CDR3 size: 14 residues. Which cohort a participant joined came from the clinical history participants gave. Clones were read by immunoSEQ multiplex PCR, and TCRdb kept only the in-frame ones, dropping some. The sample has about 240,000 clones, around 89% seen once. The genes are TRBV18 and TRBJ2-7; D is possibly TRBD1 (6 bases). The TCR sequence derives from a woman in her 30s who had recovered from COVID-19. The sample taken for sequencing was PBMCs or T cells enriched from blood (not recorded which). This CDR3 is CASSPSGTNDEQYF. Written as DNA, the CDR3 is TGTGCCAGCTCACCGTCCGGGACAAACGACGAGCAGTACTTC.